These 25 T cell receptor beta chains were all obtained from the same sample, sequenced in a study of lymphopenia after photon versus proton radiotherapy. Sequencing used immunoSEQ multiplex PCR; TCRdb keeps in-frame clones, though not all of them. The sample has 150,000 to 200,000 clones; more than 85% are singletons. Here the sequenced sample was peripheral blood, taken from a patient treated with photon-based radiotherapy. These receptors came from a man aged 50 or older with gastric cancer.

The chain links TRBV6-6 to TRBJ2-7; 8 bases map to TRBD2. V gave up 2 bases and J gave up 5 bases; unmatched junction bases: 8. There are 15 residues in the CDR3. CDR1 is MNHNY and CDR2 is SVGAGI in the germline V gene (reference sequence). CDR3 coding DNA: TGTGCCAGCAGTTACGCAGCGGGAGCCGGCAACGAGCAGTACTTC. Encoded protein: CASSYAAGAGNEQYF.

The chain couples TRBV5-1 to TRBJ2-7; 8 bases are a match to TRBD2. V gave up 3 bases and J gave up 3 bases; unmatched junction bases: 11. The CDR3 length is 16 residues. In germline, CDR1 is SGHRS, CDR2 YFSETQ. CDR3 protein: CASSSPWGTSDYEQYF. The CDR3, as DNA: TGCGCCAGCAGCTCGCCTTGGGGGACTAGTGACTACGAGCAGTACTTC.

This clone was seen only once. This rearrangement joins TRBV4-1 to TRBJ2-1; D unresolved. Germline values: CDR1 MGHRA, CDR2 YSYEKL. V was shortened by 2 bases and J by 6 bases, with 8 bases between the two germline ends. The CDR3 covers 13 residues. CDR3 amino acids: CASSQIGANEQFF. CDR3 nucleotides: TGCGCCAGCAGCCAAATTGGAGCCAATGAGCAGTTCTTC.

The chain combines TRBV9 with TRBJ2-7; TRBD1 might be the D (5 bases). The CDR3 consists of 14 residues. Germline-derived CDR1 and CDR2 are SGDLS and YYNGEE. Trimming left V 1 base short and J 0 bases short, with 8 bases between. The CDR3 DNA follows: TGTGCCAGCAGCGTAATGGGGCACTCCTACGAGCAGTACTTC. Residues: CASSVMGHSYEQYF.

CDR3 protein: CSARTGSSYEQYF. CDR3 DNA sequence: TGCAGCGCTCGGACAGGGTCCTCCTACGAGCAGTACTTC. This chain joins TRBV29-1 and TRBJ2-7, with 8 bases that match TRBD1. The CDR3 sequence is 13 residues long. In germline, CDR1 is SQVTM, CDR2 ANQGSEA. V gave up 7 bases and J gave up 0 bases; unmatched junction bases: 5.

V gene TRBV7-8 combines with J gene TRBJ1-5, with 7 nucleotides matching TRBD1. Looked up from germline, CDR1 is SGHVS and CDR2 is FQNEAQ. Unmatched junction bases numbered 5, after V lost 3 bases and J lost 0 bases. The CDR3 extends over 16 amino acids. CDR3 sequence reads: CASSFAQGPSNQPQHF. DNA for the CDR3: TGTGCCAGCAGCTTTGCACAGGGGCCTAGCAATCAGCCCCAGCATTTT.

This rearrangement joins TRBV5-1 to TRBJ2-4; 8 bases are a match to TRBD1. The CDR3 has 17 amino acids. The ends lost 0 bases at V and 0 bases at J; junction bases unmatched: 5. Per germline, CDR1 SGHRS and CDR2 YFSETQ. The CDR3 DNA reads as TGCGCCAGCAGCTTGGTTGGACAGGGTGCAGCCAAAAACATTCAGTACTTC. This gives the protein CASSLVGQGAAKNIQYF.

V usage is TRBV19 and J usage is TRBJ1-2, with no clear D. Trimming cost V 5 bases and J 3 bases, with 13 bases left between them. The CDR3 covers 14 residues. Germline-derived CDR1 and CDR2 are LNHDA and SQIVND (reference sequence). The CDR3 reads CASSQAGMDYGYTF. Here the CDR3 DNA reads TGTGCCAGTAGTCAGGCTGGGATGGACTATGGCTACACCTTC.

Concerning this clone itself: An end of the junction does not agree with germline; a read error may underlie this. V is TRBV4-1 and J is TRBJ2-3; a weak D match, TRBD2 (6 bases). The CDR3 has 14 amino acids. Germline V gives CDR1 MGHRA, CDR2 YSYEKL. The CDR3 nucleotides read TGCGCCAGCAGCCAATTAGACGTAGCGGAACCGTCAGTTTTT. As protein: CASSQLDVAEPSVF.

This chain links TRBV6-5 with TRBJ2-5; 10 bases fit TRBD2. This CDR3 has 16 amino acids. The germline V gene has CDR1 MNHEY and CDR2 SVGAGI. The J segment lost 1 base and the V segment lost 3 bases, leaving 5 bases of the junction unmatched. CDR3 sequence (DNA): TGTGCCAGCAGTTATTTCCTAGCGGGGGCCCAAGAGACCCAGTACTTC. It codes for CASSYFLAGAQETQYF.

V is TRBV30 and J is TRBJ2-2, with D maybe TRBD1 (7 bases). This CDR3 has 14 residues. The ends were cut back, 0 bases at V and 5 bases at J, with 10 bases in the middle. Germline CDR1 is GTSNPN and CDR2 is SVGIG (reference sequence). In DNA, the CDR3 is TGTGCCTGGAGTGTGGAGGGGGCGACCGGGGAGCTGTTTTTT. Encoded protein: CAWSVEGATGELFF.

The chain has TRBV28 and TRBJ2-7, with TRBD2 as a possible D gene (6 bases). The CDR3 loop spans 14 amino acids. Germline V CDR1 and CDR2: MDHEN, SYDVKM. With 7 bases removed from V and 0 bases from J, the gap between germline ends came to 13 bases. The CDR3 reads CASMTGGNSYEQYF. The CDR3 DNA follows: TGTGCCAGCATGACCGGAGGGAACTCCTACGAGCAGTACTTC.

This clone was observed a single time. The CDR3 reads CASSQGPGNQPQHF. The CDR3 DNA is TGTGCCAGCAGTCAGGGTCCGGGCAATCAGCCCCAGCATTTT. The chain carries TRBV28 and TRBJ1-5; possible D gene TRBD1, 5 bases. CDR1 is MDHEN and CDR2 is SYDVKM in the germline V gene. CDR3 length: 14 residues. V was clipped by 5 bases and J by 2 bases, with 10 bases between them.

The chain employs TRBV29-1 and TRBJ2-7; 7 bases line up with TRBD2. Germline V gene data show CDR1 as SQVTM and CDR2 as ANQGSEA. The J segment lost 0 bases and the V segment lost 1 base, leaving 3 bases of the junction unmatched. The CDR3 has 14 amino acids. The CDR3 is CSVEGRGSSYEQYF. CDR3 sequence (DNA): TGCAGCGTTGAAGGGCGGGGGAGCTCCTACGAGCAGTACTTC.

V and J are TRBV7-9 and TRBJ2-2; TRBD2 matches 7 bases. CDR1 and CDR2 (germline): SEHNR, FQNEAQ (reference sequence). J lost 4 bases, V lost 1 base, and 12 bases had no gene match. The CDR3 spans 18 residues. The chain's CDR3 is CASSLGLRRRGTTGELFF. CDR3 bases: TGTGCCAGCAGCTTAGGGTTAAGAAGGCGGGGGACCACCGGGGAGCTGTTTTTT.

The chain employs TRBV18 and TRBJ2-2, with D tentatively TRBD1 (6 bases). Trimming left V 7 bases short and J 4 bases short, with 19 bases between. The germline CDR1 and CDR2 sequences are KGHSH and LQKENI. This CDR3 is built from 16 residues. The CDR3: CASLLSGQPGTGELFF. DNA for the CDR3: TGTGCCAGCTTGCTGTCCGGACAGCCGGGCACCGGGGAGCTGTTTTTT.

The chain couples TRBV28 to TRBJ1-2, with TRBD1 matching over 8 bases. Germline V gene lookup returns CDR1 MDHEN and CDR2 SYDVKM. V lost 6 bases, J lost 4 bases, and 4 bases stayed unmatched. The CDR3 runs to 13 residues. The CDR3 loop reads CASRSGGAYGYTF. In DNA form, the CDR3 reads TGTGCCAGCAGATCAGGGGGCGCCTATGGCTACACCTTC.

The J gene is TRBJ2-7, the V gene TRBV5-1; D may be TRBD1 or TRBD2 (5 bases each). Germline V gene lookup returns CDR1 SGHRS and CDR2 YFSETQ. V dropped 3 bases and J dropped 2 bases, with 21 bases sitting between them. The CDR3 sequence is 17 residues long. The CDR3 region has the DNA TGCGCCAGCAGCTCTCATTCCGGGACGAAGAACGCCTACGAGCAGTACTTC. This sequence encodes CASSSHSGTKNAYEQYF.

The chain carries TRBV5-1 and TRBJ2-7, with 13 bases aligning to TRBD2. The CDR3 runs to 14 residues. V shed 6 bases and J 6 bases; nucleotides not matched to a gene: 6. Germline values: CDR1 SGHRS, CDR2 YFSETQ. DNA for the CDR3: TGCGCCAGCACCTCCGGGACTAGCGGGACCGAGCAGTACTTC. Translated: CASTSGTSGTEQYF.

The chain recombines TRBV7-3 with TRBJ2-3, with D perhaps TRBD2 (6 bases). This CDR3 comprises 14 residues. The V end lost 4 bases, the J end lost 5 bases, and 13 bases lay between the germline ends. In germline, CDR1 is SGHTA, CDR2 FQGTGA. The CDR3 loop reads CASSSSGRKDTQYF. As DNA, the CDR3 is TGTGCCAGCAGCTCCAGCGGGCGTAAAGATACGCAGTATTTT.

This chain links TRBV29-1 with TRBJ2-7; D perhaps matches TRBD2 (5 bases). This CDR3 spans 12 amino acids. Germline values: CDR1 SQVTM, CDR2 ANQGSEA. V was shortened by 4 bases and J by 4 bases, with 11 bases between the two germline ends. CDR3 sequence (DNA): TGCAGCGTTGGACCGGGAAAATACGAGCAGTACTTC. Amino acids: CSVGPGKYEQYF.

The V and J genes are TRBV15 and TRBJ1-5; no clear D. The ends were cut back, 0 bases at V and 3 bases at J, with 9 bases in the middle. The CDR3 consists of 15 residues. Germline lookup yields CDR1 LNHNV and CDR2 YYDKDF (reference sequence). The CDR3 DNA reads as TGTGCCACCAGCAGAGATCAGATCCCCAATCAGCCCCAGCATTTT. Protein: CATSRDQIPNQPQHF.

CDR3 sequence reads: CASSQQVFYEAFF. Here the CDR3 DNA reads TGTGCCAGCAGTCAACAGGTCTTCTATGAAGCTTTCTTT. V and J are TRBV6-7 and TRBJ1-1, with D possibly matching TRBD1 (5 bases). TRBV6-7 is labeled an ORF, and its function is uncertain. There are 13 residues in the CDR3. V was pared by 5 bases and J by 7 bases, with 14 bases between.

The rearrangement joins TRBV5-8 to TRBJ2-3; D ambiguous. Germline values: CDR1 SGHTS, CDR2 YDEGEE. CDR3 length equals 16 residues. V lost 2 bases and J lost 0, with 13 bases in between. The CDR3 nucleotides are TGTGCCAGCAGCTTCGAAGAACGGATTAGCACAGATACGCAGTATTTT. Translating gives CASSFEERISTDTQYF. Looking up the rest from reference TRBV5-8 and TRBJ2-3 gives the full variable domain: EAGVTQSPTHLIKTRGQQATLRCSPISGHTSVYWYQQALGLGLQFLLWYDEGEERNRGNFPPRFSGRQFPNYSSELNVNALELEDSALYLCASSFEERISTDTQYFGPGTRLTVL.

This clone was detected only once. The rearrangement joins TRBV7-6 to TRBJ2-5; D is perhaps TRBD1 or TRBD2 (5 bases each). The length of the CDR3 is 14 residues. Per germline, CDR1 SGHVS and CDR2 FNYEAQ. Trimming pared 5 bases from V and 3 bases from J, leaving 13 bases between. CDR3 DNA sequence: TGTGCCAGCAGCCGCCGGGACGGGAAAGAGACCCAGTACTTC. Its translation: CASSRRDGKETQYF.